This T cell receptor (beta chain) emerged from a study of cytomegalovirus exposure and HLA in healthy donors. The PCR ran on 60 Vbeta and 13 Jbeta primers. Clones were sequenced by immunoSEQ multiplex PCR, and TCRdb holds only the in-frame ones, with some missing. The sample includes around 65,000 clones, about 85% of them seen just once. V lost 3 bases to trimming and J lost 2 bases; unmatched junction nucleotides: 7. The CDR3 is made up of 15 amino acids. The germline gives CDR1 MDHEN, CDR2 SYDVKM. The chain carries TRBV28 and TRBJ2-7; 7 bases line up with TRBD1. The sequence was collected from a female donor in good health and CMV-seronegative. Material for sequencing was PBMCs. CDR3 amino acids: CASSFFDRDAYEQYF. DNA of the CDR3: TGTGCCAGCAGTTTTTTCGACAGGGACGCCTACGAGCAGTACTTC.